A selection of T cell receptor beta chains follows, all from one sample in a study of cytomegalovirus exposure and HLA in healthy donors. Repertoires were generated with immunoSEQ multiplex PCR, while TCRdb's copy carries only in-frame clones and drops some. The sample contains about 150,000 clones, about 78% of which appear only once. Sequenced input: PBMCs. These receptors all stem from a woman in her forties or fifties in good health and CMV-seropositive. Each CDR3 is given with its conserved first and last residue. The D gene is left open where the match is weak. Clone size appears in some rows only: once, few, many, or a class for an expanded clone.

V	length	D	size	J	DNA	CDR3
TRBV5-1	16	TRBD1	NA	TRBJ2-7	TGCGCCAGCACGATCGGGGACAGGGGGCGCGTCTACGAGCAGTACTTC	CASTIGDRGRVYEQYF
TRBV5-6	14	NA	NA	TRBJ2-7	TGTGCCAGCAGCTTGGGGACTGGTCTCTACGAGCAGTACTTC	CASSLGTGLYEQYF
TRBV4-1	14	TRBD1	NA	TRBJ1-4	TGCGCCAGCAGCCCACCGGGACAGTATGAAAAACTGTTTTTT	CASSPPGQYEKLFF
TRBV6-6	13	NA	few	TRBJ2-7	TGTGCCAGCAGTCGAGGGACTTCCTACGAGCAGTACTTC	CASSRGTSYEQYF
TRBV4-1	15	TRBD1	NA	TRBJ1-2	TGCGCCAGCAGCCAGGACAGGGCCTTTCTCTATGGCTACACCTTC	CASSQDRAFLYGYTF
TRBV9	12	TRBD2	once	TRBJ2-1	TGTGCCAGCAGCCCGGGGGGAGATGAGCAGTTCTTC	CASSPGGDEQFF
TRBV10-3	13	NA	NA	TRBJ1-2	TGTGCCACCGCGGATAAGACAGACTATGGCTACACCTTC	CATADKTDYGYTF
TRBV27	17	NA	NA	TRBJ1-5	TGTGCCAGCAGTTTATCCCAGACGGGGGTAGGAAATCAGCCCCAGCATTTT	CASSLSQTGVGNQPQHF
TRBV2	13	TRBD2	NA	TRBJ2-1	TGTGCCAGCAGTAGGCTAGCGGGGGAAGAGCAGTTCTTC	CASSRLAGEEQFF
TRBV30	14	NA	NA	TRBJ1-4	TGTGCCTGGAGTGTGACAGGCATCCTTGAAAAACTGTTTTTT	CAWSVTGILEKLFF
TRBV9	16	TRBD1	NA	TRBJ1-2	TGTGCCAGCAGCTCTCCCCTCCGGGACAGGGTCTATGGCTACACCTTC	CASSSPLRDRVYGYTF
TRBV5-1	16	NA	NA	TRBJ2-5	TGCGCCAGCAGCTTGGCTGGCAGGAGGGTTGAAGAGACCCAGTACTTC	CASSLAGRRVEETQYF
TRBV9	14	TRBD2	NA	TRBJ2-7	TGTGCCAGCAGCGTGGGGGGGGAATCCTACGAGCAGTACTTC	CASSVGGESYEQYF
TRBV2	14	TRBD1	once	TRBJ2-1	TGTGCCAGCACAAGGACAGGTTTAGGGAGTGAGCAGTTCTTC	CASTRTGLGSEQFF
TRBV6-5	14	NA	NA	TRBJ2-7	TGTGCCAGCAGCTCAGGGGGACTTTTTGGCGAGCAGTACTTC	CASSSGGLFGEQYF
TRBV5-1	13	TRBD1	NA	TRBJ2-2	TGCGCCAGCAGCGTACAGGGGACCGGGGAGCTGTTTTTT	CASSVQGTGELFF
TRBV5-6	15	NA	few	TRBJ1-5	TGTGCCAGCAGCCACTTCACAGGGAAAGATCAGCCCCAGCATTTT	CASSHFTGKDQPQHF
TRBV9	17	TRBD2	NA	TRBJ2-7	TGTGCCAGCAGCGTAGGCCCCGGAGGCGGGGGGACCTACGAGCAGTACTTC	CASSVGPGGGGTYEQYF
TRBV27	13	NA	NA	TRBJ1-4	TGTGCCAGCAGTTCAACAGGGTATGAAAAACTGTTTTTT	CASSSTGYEKLFF
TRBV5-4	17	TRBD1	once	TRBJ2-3	TGTGCCAGCAGCTTCCGGGACAGGGGGCTTGAAGAGCATACGCAGTATTTT	CASSFRDRGLEEHTQYF
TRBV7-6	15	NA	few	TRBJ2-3	TGTGCCAGCAGCCAGAGGGCGGATAGCACAGATACGCAGTATTTT	CASSQRADSTDTQYF
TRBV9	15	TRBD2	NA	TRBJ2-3	TGTGCCAGCAGCCTCGACGGGGGGGAGACAGATACGCAGTATTTT	CASSLDGGETDTQYF
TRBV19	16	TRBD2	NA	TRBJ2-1	TGTGCCAGTAGTCGGGCGGGGGGGACCCCACGGGATGAGCAGTTCTTC	CASSRAGGTPRDEQFF
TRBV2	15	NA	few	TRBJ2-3	TGTGCCAGCAGTTGGGGGCTCTTAAGCACAGATACGCAGTATTTT	CASSWGLLSTDTQYF
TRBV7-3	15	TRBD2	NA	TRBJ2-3	TGTGCCAGCAGCCCGGCTAGCGGCAGCACAGATACGCAGTATTTT	CASSPASGSTDTQYF
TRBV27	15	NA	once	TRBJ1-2	TGTGCCAGCAGTAATCCCCGGGACTCTAACTATGGCTACACCTTC	CASSNPRDSNYGYTF